One and the same sample provided the 16 T cell receptor beta chains below, sequenced in a study of shared T cell receptors in the human thymus. TCRdb keeps only in-frame clones here, not all; method: immunoSEQ multiplex PCR. The sample comprises 630,000 or so clones, over 75% of which are singletons, and 0.0094% rests with the top ten. These data also featured in a second study, about human thymus T cells.

The sequenced sample consisted of thymocytes. These TCRs come from a boy in the first two years of life with a congenital heart defect.

This chain connects TRBV4-3 to TRBJ1-6, with D hard to call. The CDR3 consists of 14 residues. CDR1 LGHNA and CDR2 YSLEER come from the germline V gene. The ends were cut back, 1 base at V and 9 bases at J, with 10 bases in the middle. In nucleotides, the CDR3 is TGCGCCAGCAGCCAAGTTGAGGATCGTTCACCCCTCCACTTT. Translation gives CASSQVEDRSPLHF.

This clone showed up just a few times. The rearrangement joins TRBV9 to TRBJ2-1; 10 bases fit TRBD2. Germline CDR1 SGDLS, CDR2 YYNGEE. V lost 3 bases, J lost 7 bases, and 7 bases stayed unmatched. This CDR3 has 15 residues. CDR3 nucleotides: TGTGCCAGCAGCGGGGGAGCGGGGGGGGATAATGAGCAGTTCTTC. Its protein is CASSGGAGGDNEQFF.

The DNA for the CDR3 is TGTGCCAGCAGCTTAGTCCGGGATTACACTGAAGCTTTCTTT. Residues: CASSLVRDYTEAFF. The genes are TRBV11-2 and TRBJ1-1; D is undetermined. Germline lookup yields CDR1 SGHAT and CDR2 FQNNGV. The CDR3 runs 14 residues. The V and J ends lost 1 base and 3 bases respectively, with 9 bases between them.

V and J are TRBV28 and TRBJ2-5; D call uncertain. This CDR3 contains 16 residues. Germline-derived CDR1 and CDR2 are MDHEN and SYDVKM. Trimming removed 6 bases at V and 4 bases at J, with 21 bases between. Here the CDR3 reads CASSYPHTPWRETQYF. In DNA form, the CDR3 reads TGTGCCAGCAGCTACCCCCATACCCCCTGGAGAGAGACCCAGTACTTC.

The chain combines TRBV28 with TRBJ2-5, with D tentatively TRBD1 (6 bases). Trimming pared 5 bases from V and 1 base from J, leaving 11 bases between. This CDR3 is 14 amino acids long. Germline CDR1 and CDR2: MDHEN and SYDVKM. CDR3 in DNA: TGTGCCAGCAGTCACGGACAGTTCCAAGAGACCCAGTACTTC. As protein: CASSHGQFQETQYF.

The V and J genes are TRBV11-2 and TRBJ2-5, with TRBD2 identical over 14 bases. V lost 3 bases to trimming and J lost 5 bases; unmatched junction nucleotides: 11. The CDR3 runs 18 residues. Germline CDR1 SGHAT, CDR2 FQNNGV. The CDR3 sequence is CASSLTSGRASVGETQYF. The CDR3 nucleotides read TGTGCCAGCAGCTTGACTAGCGGGAGGGCTTCAGTAGGGGAGACCCAGTACTTC.

The chain has TRBV30 and TRBJ2-3, with 14 nucleotides matching TRBD2. V was pared by 5 bases and J by 3 bases, with 4 bases of the junction left unmatched. From germline, CDR1 is GTSNPN and CDR2 SVGIG (reference sequence). The CDR3 consists of 15 residues. The CDR3, as DNA: TGTGCCTGGGGACTAGCGGGAGGACTGACAGATACGCAGTATTTT. Translating it yields CAWGLAGGLTDTQYF.

The chain joins TRBV5-8 to TRBJ1-2, with 7 bases that match TRBD1. Germline values: CDR1 SGHTS, CDR2 YDEGEE. There are 14 residues in the CDR3. Germline trimming cut 4 bases from V and 4 bases from J; bases unmatched to any gene: 7. The CDR3 spells CASSHSGGLYGYTF. CDR3 sequence (DNA): TGTGCCAGCAGCCATTCAGGGGGGCTCTATGGCTACACCTTC.

V gene TRBV19 combines with J gene TRBJ2-3; 9 bases match TRBD2. The CDR3 covers 16 residues. Per germline, CDR1 LNHDA and CDR2 SQIVND (reference sequence). With V trimmed by 5 bases and J by 4 bases, 10 bases remained unmatched. The CDR3 reads CASSAGLAGGADTQYF. In nucleotides, the CDR3 is TGTGCCAGTAGTGCGGGACTAGCCGGGGGGGCAGATACGCAGTATTTT.

The chain uses TRBV28 and TRBJ2-1; TRBD2 matches 12 bases. Germline trimming cut 5 bases from V and 5 bases from J; bases unmatched to any gene: 7. Germline CDR1 MDHEN, CDR2 SYDVKM. This CDR3 is 16 amino acids long. DNA of the CDR3: TGTGCCAGCAGTCCGACCTGGACTAGCGGGAACAATGAGCAGTTCTTC. Protein sequence: CASSPTWTSGNNEQFF.

The chain carries TRBV6-5 and TRBJ2-7; perhaps TRBD1 as D (6 bases). The V gene's germline CDR1 is MNHEY and CDR2 SVGAGI. The V gene lost 9 bases and the J gene lost 6 bases, with 12 bases spanning the gap. This CDR3 is built from 11 residues. CDR3 loop: CASRDTGEQYF. The CDR3 nucleotides read TGTGCCAGTAGGGACACCGGCGAGCAGTACTTC.

This chain links TRBV5-3 with TRBJ2-2; perhaps TRBD1 as D (5 bases). TRBV5-3 is labeled an ORF, and its function is uncertain. V lost 0 bases and J 6 bases, leaving 6 bases between the germline ends. CDR3 size: 13 residues. CDR3 in amino acids: CARSLGGPGELFF. The CDR3 nucleotides are TGTGCCAGAAGCTTGGGGGGCCCCGGGGAGCTGTTTTTT.

V and J are TRBV5-6 and TRBJ1-4; no firm D call. The V gene lost 2 bases and the J gene lost 7 bases, with 12 bases spanning the gap. The CDR3 has 14 amino acids. The germline V gene has CDR1 SGHDT and CDR2 YYEEEE. CDR3 sequence: CASSFARTGEKLFF. In DNA, the CDR3 is TGTGCCAGCAGCTTCGCGCGGACTGGTGAAAAACTGTTTTTT.

The chain recombines TRBV18 with TRBJ1-2; D is ambiguous. From germline, CDR1 is KGHSH and CDR2 LQKENI. The CDR3 runs to 11 residues. The V and J ends lost 2 bases and 8 bases respectively, with 6 bases between them. The CDR3 region has the DNA TGTGCCAGCTCACCAGGCCCCGGCTACACCTTC. Protein product: CASSPGPGYTF.

The chain has TRBV15 and TRBJ2-1; D call uncertain. This CDR3 comprises 15 residues. CDR1 is LNHNV and CDR2 is YYDKDF in the germline V gene (reference sequence). The ends were cut back, 5 bases at V and 4 bases at J, with 15 bases in the middle. CDR3 DNA sequence: TGTGCCACCAGCCGACGCCTAGGCGGTTACAATGAGCAGTTCTTC. Amino acid sequence: CATSRRLGGYNEQFF.

The V and J genes are TRBV5-4 and TRBJ2-1; D gene unclear. CDR3 size: 15 residues. CDR1 SGHNT and CDR2 YYREEE come from the germline V gene (reference sequence). The V end lost 3 bases, the J end lost 0 bases, and 10 bases lay between the germline ends. The CDR3 sequence: CASSSDKSSYNEQFF. CDR3 DNA sequence: TGTGCCAGCAGCTCAGACAAGAGCTCCTACAATGAGCAGTTCTTC.